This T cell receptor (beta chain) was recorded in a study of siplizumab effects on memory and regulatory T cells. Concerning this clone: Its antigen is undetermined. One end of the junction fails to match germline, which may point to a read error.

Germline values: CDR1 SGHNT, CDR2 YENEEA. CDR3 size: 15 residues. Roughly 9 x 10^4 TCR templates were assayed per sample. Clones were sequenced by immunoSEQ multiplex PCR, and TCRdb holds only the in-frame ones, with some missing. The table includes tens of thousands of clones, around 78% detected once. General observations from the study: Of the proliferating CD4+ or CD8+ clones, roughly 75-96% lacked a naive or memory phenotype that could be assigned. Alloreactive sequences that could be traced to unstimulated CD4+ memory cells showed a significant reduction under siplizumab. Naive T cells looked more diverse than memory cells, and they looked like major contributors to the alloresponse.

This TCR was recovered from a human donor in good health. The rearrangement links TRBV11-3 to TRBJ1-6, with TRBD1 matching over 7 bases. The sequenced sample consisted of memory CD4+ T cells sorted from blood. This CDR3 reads CASSVDGQANSPLHF. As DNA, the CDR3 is TGTGCCAGCAGCGTAGACGGACAGGCTAATTCACCCCTCCACTTT.